A selection of T cell receptor beta chains follows, all from one sample in a study of cytomegalovirus exposure and HLA in healthy donors. Repertoires were generated with immunoSEQ multiplex PCR, while TCRdb's copy carries only in-frame clones and drops some. Among under 200,000 clones listed, around 77% were seen once. The specimen sequenced was PBMCs. The receptors come from a man between 60 and 75 years old in good health and CMV-seronegative. CDR3s include the opening cysteine and the closing phenylalanine or tryptophan.

j_call v_call cdr3_aa
TRBJ2-5 TRBV19 CASSIRETQYF
TRBJ1-2 TRBV9 CASSAISAYGYTF
TRBJ1-2 TRBV2 CASTVGTGMIFSGYTF
TRBJ2-2 TRBV29-1 CSVQNTGELFF
TRBJ2-7 TRBV6-4 CASRGLFQRGYEQYF
TRBJ2-5 TRBV5-1 CASSPGTEETQYF
TRBJ2-7 TRBV4-2 CASSAADRGLEQYF
TRBJ1-1 TRBV19 CASGTVGQGASEAFF
TRBJ1-2 TRBV5-6 CASSSSGEAVYGYTF
TRBJ2-7 TRBV12-2 CASRAKRASGGFSYEQYF
TRBJ2-1 TRBV4-3 CASSQRVAGGGSKEQFF
TRBJ2-7 TRBV14 CASSQVGGPGEQYF
TRBJ1-6 TRBV5-4 CASSLPVGTGNSPLHF
TRBJ2-3 TRBV2 CASSQDRGQDTQYF
TRBJ1-4 TRBV11-2 CASSLGTGINEKLFF